This T cell receptor beta chain appears in the sequencing data of a study of regulatory T cells in long-lasting Graves disease. Study background: Antithyroid drugs had been taken by newly diagnosed Graves' patients for under 3 months. General observations from the study: Newly diagnosed disease favored TRBV20-1 and TRBJ2-1 over persistent disease.

Arm-PCR of CDR3 regions with iRepertoire HTBI primers generated TCR beta libraries. Original processing notes: Segment identification across samples yielded roughly 62 TRBV and roughly 15 TRBJ segments. Each CDR3 protein is one row after TCRdb ran MiXCR on the multiplex PCR reads. These V and J calls rely on TCRdb rather than the paper's analysis. The data contain roughly 380,000 distinct CDR3 sequences, 15% of them singletons. Germline CDR1 is KGHSH and CDR2 is LQKENI. Trimming at V came to 6 bases and at J to 2 bases, leaving 9 bases not matched to a gene. CDR3 size: 15 residues. Regarding time point: newly diagnosed GD, antithyroid drugs for less than 3 months. Researchers made the TCR library from RNA that was extracted from PBMCs. American Thyroid Association guidelines defined Graves' disease diagnosis. This clonotype was counted between two and nine times. What it recognizes is unknown.

The sample consisted of peripheral blood mononuclear cells (PBMCs), taken at new diagnosis, from a patient treated with antithyroid drugs. This rearrangement joins TRBV18 to TRBJ1-2, with TRBD1 identical over 7 bases. The TCR sequence derives from a female donor with Graves disease. CDR3 loop: CASSPPRGMNYGYTF. In DNA, the CDR3 is TGTGCCAGCTCCCCTCCCAGGGGGATGAACTATGGCTACACCTTC.